These 10 T cell receptor beta chains were sequenced from one sample in a study of PD-L1 blockade in urothelial cancer. Clones were sequenced by immunoSEQ multiplex PCR, and TCRdb holds only the in-frame ones, with some missing. The repertoire holds over 65,000 clones, roughly 84% seen once, with 4% to 6% in the top ten. The sample in question was PBMCs, obtained around atezolizumab (anti-PD-L1) treatment. The origin of the receptors is a man between 65 and 79 years old with urothelial cancer.

This chain joins TRBV7-9 and TRBJ1-4; 7 bases line up with TRBD1. V trimming: 3 bases; J trimming: 1 base; junction bases outside the gene matches: 11. The CDR3 has 18 residues. Germline CDR1 and CDR2: SEHNR and FQNEAQ (reference sequence). CDR3 region: CASSFTPQGDGTNEKLFF. The DNA of the CDR3 is TGTGCCAGCAGCTTTACGCCCCAGGGGGACGGAACTAATGAAAAACTGTTTTTT.

The J gene is TRBJ2-2, the V gene TRBV5-8, with D maybe TRBD1 (6 bases). The ends were cut back, 4 bases at V and 6 bases at J, with 13 bases in the middle. Per germline, CDR1 SGHTS and CDR2 YDEGEE. This CDR3 has 14 amino acids. CDR3 sequence: CASSARWGPGELFF. The CDR3 coding sequence is TGTGCCAGCAGCGCCCGCTGGGGGCCCGGGGAGCTGTTTTTT.

The genes are TRBV15 and TRBJ2-5; 7 nucleotides align to TRBD2. V was pared by 5 bases and J by 5 bases, with 20 bases of the junction left unmatched. There are 18 residues in the CDR3. Germline lookup yields CDR1 LNHNV and CDR2 YYDKDF (reference sequence). In nucleotides, the CDR3 is TGTGCCACCAGCGGAGGAGCTGGGGGAGGGCCCTTCTTTGAGACCCAGTACTTC. Protein sequence: CATSGGAGGGPFFETQYF.

The genes are TRBV28 and TRBJ2-3; TRBD2 agrees at 13 bases. The germline V gene encodes CDR1 MDHEN and CDR2 SYDVKM. Losses at the gene ends were 4 bases for V and 1 base for J; bases not matched to a gene: 5. The CDR3 has 17 amino acids. The CDR3 DNA reads TGTGCCAGCAGTTCTCCCGGGACTAGCGGGGGCACAGATACGCAGTATTTT. Protein: CASSSPGTSGGTDTQYF.

The V gene is TRBV7-3, the J gene TRBJ2-1, with 10 positions matching TRBD2. V trimming: 2 bases; J trimming: 5 bases; junction bases outside the gene matches: 3. The CDR3 consists of 15 residues. The germline V gene has CDR1 SGHTA and CDR2 FQGTGA. CDR3 nucleotide sequence: TGTGCCAGCAGCTTAGGTCTAGCGGGAGACAATGAGCAGTTCTTC. Translation gives CASSLGLAGDNEQFF.

This chain uses TRBV18 with TRBJ2-5; a possible D gene is TRBD2 (7 bases). Between the trimmed V and J ends, which lost 6 bases and 5 bases, there was a span of 16 bases. There are 14 residues in the CDR3. The germline V gene encodes CDR1 KGHSH and CDR2 LQKENI. CDR3 DNA sequence: TGTGCCAGCTCCCCGCCGGGGGGCGCGGAGACCCAGTACTTC. This translates into CASSPPGGAETQYF.

The rearrangement uses TRBV5-4 and TRBJ2-1; D perhaps matches TRBD2 (5 bases). The CDR3 covers 14 residues. The germline gives CDR1 SGHNT, CDR2 YYREEE (reference sequence). Deletions cut 0 bases from V and 2 bases from J, with 6 bases between. Here the CDR3 DNA reads TGTGCCAGCAGCTTGGCGGGAACCTACAATGAGCAGTTCTTC. It encodes CASSLAGTYNEQFF.

This chain connects TRBV6-5 to TRBJ1-4, with D unresolved. The CDR3 runs to 16 residues. Trimming pared 1 base from V and 5 bases from J, leaving 14 bases between. The V gene's germline CDR1 is MNHEY and CDR2 SVGAGI. DNA of the CDR3: TGTGCCAGCAGTTACTTGAGCGGACGGAGGAATGAAAAACTGTTTTTT. Its translation: CASSYLSGRRNEKLFF.

V usage is TRBV5-4 and J usage is TRBJ2-5; possible D gene TRBD2, 5 bases. V was trimmed by 0 bases and J by 5 bases, leaving 14 bases between them. Germline V gives CDR1 SGHNT, CDR2 YYREEE (reference sequence). This CDR3 has 15 residues. The CDR3 loop reads CASSLATGMGETQYF. The DNA of the CDR3 is TGTGCCAGCAGCTTGGCCACCGGGATGGGTGAGACCCAGTACTTC.

The chain combines TRBV4-1 with TRBJ1-2, with 7 bases that match TRBD1. The CDR3 has 15 residues. V lost 4 bases, J lost 6 bases, and 11 bases stayed unmatched. CDR1 MGHRA and CDR2 YSYEKL come from the germline V gene. The CDR3 nucleotides read TGCGCCAGCAGCCCCCCGGACAGGTCCTATGATGGCTACACCTTC. Its translation: CASSPPDRSYDGYTF.